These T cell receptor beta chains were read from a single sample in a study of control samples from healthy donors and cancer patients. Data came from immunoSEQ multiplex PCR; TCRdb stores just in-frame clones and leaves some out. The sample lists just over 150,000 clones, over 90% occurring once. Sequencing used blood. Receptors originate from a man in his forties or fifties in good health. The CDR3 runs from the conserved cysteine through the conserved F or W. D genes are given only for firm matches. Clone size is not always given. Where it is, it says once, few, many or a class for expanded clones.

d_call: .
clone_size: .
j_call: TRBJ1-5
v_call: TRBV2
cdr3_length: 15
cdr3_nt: TGTGCCAGCAGTGAAGCCCGGGTTGCTTATCAGCCCCAGCATTTT
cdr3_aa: CASSEARVAYQPQHF

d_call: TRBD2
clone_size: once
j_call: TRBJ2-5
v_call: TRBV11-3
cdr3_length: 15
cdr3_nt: TGTGCCAGCAGCAAAGGACTAGCGAGTCAAGAGACCCAGTACTTC
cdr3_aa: CASSKGLASQETQYF

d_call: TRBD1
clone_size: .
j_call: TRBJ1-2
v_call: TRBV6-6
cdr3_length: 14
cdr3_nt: TGTGCCAGCAGTTACGACAGGGACTATGATGGCTACACCTTC
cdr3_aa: CASSYDRDYDGYTF

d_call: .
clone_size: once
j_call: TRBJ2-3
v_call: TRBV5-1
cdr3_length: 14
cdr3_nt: TGCGCCAGCAGCTTTGCGCGTGCCGGGGATACGCAGTATTTT
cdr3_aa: CASSFARAGDTQYF

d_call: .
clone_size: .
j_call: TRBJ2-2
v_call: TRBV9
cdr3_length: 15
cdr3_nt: TGTGCCAGCAGCATTTCCCCCGCGAACACCGGGGAGCTGTTTTTT
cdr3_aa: CASSISPANTGELFF

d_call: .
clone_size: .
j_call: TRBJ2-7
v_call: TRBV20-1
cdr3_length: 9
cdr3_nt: TGCAGTGCTAGTGACGAGCAGTACTTC
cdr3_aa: CSASDEQYF

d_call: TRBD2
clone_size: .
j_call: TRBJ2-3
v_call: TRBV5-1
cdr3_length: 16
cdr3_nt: TGCGCCAGCACCCTCCAGCTAGCGGCTAGCACAGATACGCAGTATTTT
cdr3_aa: CASTLQLAASTDTQYF

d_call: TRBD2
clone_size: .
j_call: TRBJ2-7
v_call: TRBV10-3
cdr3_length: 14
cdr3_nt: TGTGCCATCAAAACGGGACTAGCCCCCTACGAGCAGTACTTC
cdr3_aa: CAIKTGLAPYEQYF

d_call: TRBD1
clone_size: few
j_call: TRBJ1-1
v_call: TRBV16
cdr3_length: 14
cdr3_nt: TGTGCCAGCAGCCTGGACAGGGGGACCACTGAAGCTTTCTTT
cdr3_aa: CASSLDRGTTEAFF

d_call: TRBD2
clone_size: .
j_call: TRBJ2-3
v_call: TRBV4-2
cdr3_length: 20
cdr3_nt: TGTGCCAGCAGCAGACGGACAGGGAAATCCGGGACTAGCGACACAGATACGCAGTATTTT
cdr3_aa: CASSRRTGKSGTSDTDTQYF

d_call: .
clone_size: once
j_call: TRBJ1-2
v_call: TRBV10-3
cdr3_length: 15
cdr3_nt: TGTGCCAGCACCGGGGGAAAGATGGTCTGGAATGGCTACACCTTC
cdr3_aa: CASTGGKMVWNGYTF

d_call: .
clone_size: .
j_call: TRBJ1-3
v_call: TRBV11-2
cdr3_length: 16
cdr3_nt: TGTGCCAGCAGCTTGGTCCCCTTTGCCTCTGGAAACACCATATATTTT
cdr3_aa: CASSLVPFASGNTIYF

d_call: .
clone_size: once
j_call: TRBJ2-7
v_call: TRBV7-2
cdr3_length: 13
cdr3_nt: TGTGCCAGCAGCTCAGGGCCGGGGTTCGAGCAGTACTTC
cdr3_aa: CASSSGPGFEQYF

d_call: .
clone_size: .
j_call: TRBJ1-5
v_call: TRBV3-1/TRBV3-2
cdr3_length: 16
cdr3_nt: TGTGCCAGCAGCCAAGATGCAGGAGGGGGCAATCAGCCCCAGCATTTT
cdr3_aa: CASSQDAGGGNQPQHF

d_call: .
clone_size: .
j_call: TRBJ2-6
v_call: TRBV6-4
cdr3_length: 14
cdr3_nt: TGTGCCAGCAGGCCCAGCTCTGGGGCCAACGTCCTGACTTTC
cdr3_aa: CASRPSSGANVLTF

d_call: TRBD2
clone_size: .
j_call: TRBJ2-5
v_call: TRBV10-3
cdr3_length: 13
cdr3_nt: TGTGCCATCAGGGGAGGGTACCAAGAGACCCAGTACTTC
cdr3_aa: CAIRGGYQETQYF

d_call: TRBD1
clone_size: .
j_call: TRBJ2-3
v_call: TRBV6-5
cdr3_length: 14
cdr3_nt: TGTGCCAGCAGCCGTGGACAGGCCACAGATACGCAGTATTTT
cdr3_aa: CASSRGQATDTQYF

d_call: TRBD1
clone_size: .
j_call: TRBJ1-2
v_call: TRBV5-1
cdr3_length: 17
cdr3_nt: TGCGCCAGCAGGGAGGGTTCCGGGACAGGGGCTAACTATGGCTACACCTTC
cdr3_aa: CASREGSGTGANYGYTF

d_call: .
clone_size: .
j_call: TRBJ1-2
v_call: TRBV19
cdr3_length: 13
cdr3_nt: TGTGCCAGTAGTGAACAGGGCTACTATGGCTACACCTTC
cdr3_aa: CASSEQGYYGYTF

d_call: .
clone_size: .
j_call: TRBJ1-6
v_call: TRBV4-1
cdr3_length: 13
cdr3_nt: TGCGCCAGCAGCCAAGATCTAGGAGGGGAGGTTGCCTTT
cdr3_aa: CASSQDLGGEVAF

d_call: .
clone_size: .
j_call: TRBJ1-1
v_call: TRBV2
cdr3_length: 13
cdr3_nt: TGTGCCAGCAATTGGTGGATGAACACTGAAGCTTTCTTT
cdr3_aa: CASNWWMNTEAFF

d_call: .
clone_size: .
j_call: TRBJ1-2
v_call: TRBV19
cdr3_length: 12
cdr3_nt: TGTGCCAGTAGAGACAGGATCTATGGCTACACCTTC
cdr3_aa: CASRDRIYGYTF

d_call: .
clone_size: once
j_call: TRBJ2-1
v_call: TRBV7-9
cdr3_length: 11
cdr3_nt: TGTGCCAGCAGCCCACAAGTTGAGCAGTTCTTC
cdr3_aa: CASSPQVEQFF

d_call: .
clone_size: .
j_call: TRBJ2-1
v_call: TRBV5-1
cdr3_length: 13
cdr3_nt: TGCGCCAGCAGCTTCCGGAACGAGGGTGAGCAGTTCTTC
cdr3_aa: CASSFRNEGEQFF

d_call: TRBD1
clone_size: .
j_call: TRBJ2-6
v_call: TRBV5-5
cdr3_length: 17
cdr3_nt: TGTGCCAGCAGCTTGTGGCAGGGGGCTGCCGGGGCCAACGTCCTGACTTTC
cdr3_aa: CASSLWQGAAGANVLTF

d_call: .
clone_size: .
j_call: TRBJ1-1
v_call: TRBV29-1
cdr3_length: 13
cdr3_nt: TGCAGCGTTAGGGGACCGAGAGACACTGAAGCTTTCTTT
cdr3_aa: CSVRGPRDTEAFF

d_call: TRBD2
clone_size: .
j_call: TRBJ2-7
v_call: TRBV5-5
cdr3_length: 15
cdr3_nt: TGTGCCAGCAGCTTGGCTAGCGGGAGCACCTACGAGCAGTACTTC
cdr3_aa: CASSLASGSTYEQYF

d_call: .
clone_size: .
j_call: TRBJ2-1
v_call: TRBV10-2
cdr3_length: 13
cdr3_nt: TGCGCCAGCAGAGACAACTCCTACAATGAGCAGTTCTTC
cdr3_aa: CASRDNSYNEQFF

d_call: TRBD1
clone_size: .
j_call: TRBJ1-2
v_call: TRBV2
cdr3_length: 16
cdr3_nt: TGTGCCAGCAGTGAAGCCGGGACAGGGCTGACCTATGGCTACACCTTC
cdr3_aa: CASSEAGTGLTYGYTF

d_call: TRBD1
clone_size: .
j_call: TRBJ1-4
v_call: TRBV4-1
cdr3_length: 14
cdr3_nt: TGCGCCAGCAGACGACAGGGGACTAATGAAAAACTGTTTTTT
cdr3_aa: CASRRQGTNEKLFF

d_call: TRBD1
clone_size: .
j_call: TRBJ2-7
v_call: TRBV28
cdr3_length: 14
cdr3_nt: TGTGCCAGCAGCGGGACAGGCACTTCCTACGAGCAGTACTTC
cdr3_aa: CASSGTGTSYEQYF